This TCR beta chain comes out of a study of T cell responses to AZD1222 COVID-19 vaccine. The overall study: Some second doses came at about 4 weeks and others at about 12 weeks; these were pooled.

Study-level findings and limits: Among the donors, most were white British and more were female, and clonal diversity was possibly underestimated. Epitopes outside B.1.351 and B.1.1.7 mutated regions reportedly drew nearly half of spike TCRs. Sampling that yielded the repertoires occurred only after the peak T cell response.

Here immunoSEQ multiplex PCR was the method, and the copy in TCRdb shows in-frame clones only, minus some. The sample holds approximately 64,000 clones; roughly 84% are singletons and the top ten take 6.5% to 8%. The CDR3 consists of 12 residues. From germline, CDR1 is LNHNV and CDR2 YYDKDF (reference sequence). Between the trimmed V and J ends, which lost 3 bases and 8 bases, there was a span of 10 bases. This clone was seen only once. Its antigen is undetermined. Material: peripheral blood, obtained on day 0 of AZD1222 vaccination. The chain combines TRBV15 with TRBJ1-1; tentatively, D is TRBD1 (5 bases). The clonotype was recovered from an adult in good health. The chain's CDR3 is CATSRGRIEAFF. In DNA form, the CDR3 reads TGTGCCACCAGCAGGGGACGGATAGAAGCTTTCTTT.